These T cell receptor beta chains were read from a single sample in a study of blood T cell repertoires in COVID-19. Assay used: immunoSEQ multiplex PCR; TCRdb lists only in-frame clones, some missing. The sample contains around 130,000 clones, roughly 84% of which appear only once. The material sequenced was peripheral blood. The source of these receptors is a man aged 55 to 70 with acute or convalescent COVID-19. Each CDR3 is given with its conserved first and last residue. The D gene is left open where the match is weak. Where a row states a size, it is once, few, many or the class of an expanded clone; other rows omit it.

.,TRBV6-5,TRBJ1-2,.,TGTGCCAGCAGCAAAAGCAGGGAAGGGGGCTACACCTTC,CASSKSREGGYTF
.,TRBV10-1,TRBJ2-2,.,TGCGCCAGCAGTGACCAGGGGACCGGGGAGCTGTTTTTT,CASSDQGTGELFF
.,TRBV19,TRBJ2-1,.,TGTGCCAGTAGTATACCAGATGAGCAGTTCTTC,CASSIPDEQFF
.,TRBV9,TRBJ1-2,.,TGTGCCAGCAGCGTAGCAACGGGGAAGAGTAAAGGCTACACCTTC,CASSVATGKSKGYTF
.,TRBV5-6,TRBJ1-2,.,TGTGCCAGCAGCCGACTTGATGCTTTTAACTATGGCTACACCTTC,CASSRLDAFNYGYTF
.,TRBV12-3/TRBV12-4,TRBJ2-7,.,TGTGCCAGCAGACCCCAGGGGAACGAGCAGTACTTC,CASRPQGNEQYF
.,TRBV5-1,TRBJ2-3,.,TGCGCCAGCAGCTCCGGGACTCGGCGGGGAGATACGCAGTATTTT,CASSSGTRRGDTQYF
.,TRBV5-4,TRBJ2-2,TRBD2,TGTGCCAGCAGCTTGGGACTAGCGGGAATTGTCGGGGAGCTGTTTTTT,CASSLGLAGIVGELFF
.,TRBV14,TRBJ2-1,TRBD2,TGTGCCAGCAGTCAGCCGGTTACTAGCGGGGCGAACAATGAGCAGTTCTTC,CASSQPVTSGANNEQFF
.,TRBV27,TRBJ1-2,TRBD1,TGTGCCAGCAGTTCCCAGGGGGTGATCCGTGGCTACACCTTC,CASSSQGVIRGYTF
.,TRBV7-3,TRBJ2-1,TRBD2,TGTGCCAGCAGCCCGGCGGCTAGCGGTAACAATGAGCAGTTCTTC,CASSPAASGNNEQFF
.,TRBV9,TRBJ2-1,.,TGTGCCAGCAGCGTACTATCCCCCTCCGATGAGCAGTTCTTC,CASSVLSPSDEQFF
.,TRBV2,TRBJ1-1,TRBD1,TGTGCCAGCAGTGAATACAGGGGCGTAGCTTTCTTT,CASSEYRGVAFF
.,TRBV10-3,TRBJ2-3,.,TGTGCCATCAACTTCCAGGTGAGCACAGATACGCAGTATTTT,CAINFQVSTDTQYF
.,TRBV5-1,TRBJ2-1,.,TGCGCCAGCAGCCCCTCCTCGTATGAGCAGTTCTTC,CASSPSSYEQFF
.,TRBV14,TRBJ1-5,TRBD1,TGTGCCAGCAGCCGTGGACAGGGGATTAATCAGCCCCAGCATTTT,CASSRGQGINQPQHF
.,TRBV5-4,TRBJ2-5,TRBD1,TGTGCCAGCAGCCAACAGGGGGCCTATAGAGAGACCCAGTACTTC,CASSQQGAYRETQYF
.,TRBV3-1/TRBV3-2,TRBJ2-3,TRBD2,TGTGCCAGCAGCGCTCACCCCGAACCAAGACTAGCGGGAGACCCAGATACGCAGTATTTT,CASSAHPEPRLAGDPDTQYF
.,TRBV18,TRBJ1-6,TRBD1,TGTGCCAGCTCACCTTTCTCCCCGTGGGACAGGTTCATGGAGCCCCTCCACTTT,CASSPFSPWDRFMEPLHF
once,TRBV10-3,TRBJ2-3,.,TGTGCCATCAGTGGCGCTACCGTCACAGATACGCAGTATTTT,CAISGATVTDTQYF
once,TRBV7-8,TRBJ2-3,.,TGTGCCAGCAGCTTAGCGAACGAAGGGGGGGTGCGGGAGCTTAGCACAGATACGCAGTATTTT,CASSLANEGGVRELSTDTQYF
.,TRBV10-2,TRBJ2-3,.,TGCGCCACCAAGACAGAACCCACAGATACGCAGTATTTT,CATKTEPTDTQYF
.,TRBV2,TRBJ2-7,TRBD2,TGTGCCAGCAGTGAAGGGACTAGCGGATCCTACGAGCAGTACTTC,CASSEGTSGSYEQYF
.,TRBV27,TRBJ2-1,TRBD2,TGTGCCAGCAGTTTTTCCGGGACTAGCGGACAATATTACAATGAGCAGTTCTTC,CASSFSGTSGQYYNEQFF
.,TRBV3-1/TRBV3-2,TRBJ2-7,TRBD2,TGTGCCAGCAGCCCTGGACTAGCGTACATAGTGGAGCAGTACTTC,CASSPGLAYIVEQYF
.,TRBV4-1,TRBJ2-5,.,TGCGCCAGCAGCCAAGGCGACTATCAAGAGACCCAGTACTTC,CASSQGDYQETQYF
.,TRBV29-1,TRBJ2-7,TRBD1,TGCAGCGTTGCGAGGACAGGGAGTTACGAGCAGTACTTC,CSVARTGSYEQYF
.,TRBV4-2,TRBJ1-5,.,TGTGCCAGCAGCCAAGATCTATATTCCCCCCAGCATTTT,CASSQDLYSPQHF
.,TRBV5-1,TRBJ2-2,.,TGCGCCAGCAGCCAGGGGTGGGTAGCTGTCGGCGGGGAGCTGTTTTTT,CASSQGWVAVGGELFF
.,TRBV9,TRBJ1-5,.,TGTGCCAGCAGCGTAGGAGGTAATGGCAATCAGCCCCAGCATTTT,CASSVGGNGNQPQHF
.,TRBV7-2,TRBJ2-1,.,TGTGCCAGCAGCTTCCTTCGGGGGAGATCGCGTCCCCCTAACAATGAGCAGTTCTTC,CASSFLRGRSRPPNNEQFF
once,TRBV7-9,TRBJ1-4,.,TGTGCCAGCAGCTTAGCGGAGGCGCAGCCGAGAGCTAATGAAAAACTGTTTTTT,CASSLAEAQPRANEKLFF
once,TRBV4-2,TRBJ1-1,.,TGTGCCAGCAGCCAAGAGATTCGCGGGAACACTGAAGCTTTCTTT,CASSQEIRGNTEAFF
.,TRBV10-3,TRBJ1-1,TRBD1,TGTGCCATCAGTGAGTCACAGGGGACTGAAGCTTTCTTT,CAISESQGTEAFF
.,TRBV5-5,TRBJ2-7,.,TGTGCCAGCAGCCCCGGGAATCCGTACGAGCAGTACTTC,CASSPGNPYEQYF
.,TRBV6-5,TRBJ1-1,.,TGTGCCAGCAGTTTCCGGACTGGAAACACTGAAGCTTTCTTT,CASSFRTGNTEAFF